One sample yielded the 19 T cell receptor beta chains listed below, sequenced in a study of cytomegalovirus exposure and HLA in healthy donors. 13 Jbeta primers and 60 Vbeta primers were used for the PCR. Generated by immunoSEQ multiplex PCR, the TCRdb table keeps only in-frame clones and is missing some. Here the sample spans more than 95,000 clones, about 80% being singletons. Input material: PBMCs. Receptors originate from a young man in good health and CMV-seropositive.

The chain recombines TRBV7-9 with TRBJ2-2, with a tentative D call TRBD1 (5 bases). Germline assignment: CDR1 SEHNR and CDR2 FQNEAQ (reference sequence). The CDR3 totals 17 residues. V shed 2 bases and J shed 1 base, with 14 bases lying between them. CDR3 amino acids: CASSLTGRAMNTGELFF. CDR3 coding DNA: TGTGCCAGCAGCTTAACAGGACGGGCGATGAACACCGGGGAGCTGTTTTTT. Combining the CDR3 with reference TRBV7-9 and TRBJ2-2 gives the whole variable domain DTGVSQNPRHKITKRGQNVTFRCDPISEHNRLYWYRQTLGQGPEFLTYFQNEAQLEKSRLLSDRFSAERPKGSFSTLEIQRTEQGDSAMYLCASSLTGRAMNTGELFFGEGSRLTVL.

V gene TRBV23-1 combines with J gene TRBJ1-3, with D hard to call. TRBV23-1 is identified as an open reading frame with a role that is uncertain. This CDR3 comprises 16 residues. Trimming stripped 6 bases from V and 4 bases from J, with 19 bases between. CDR3 protein: CASRSNREGSGNTIYF. The CDR3 nucleotides are TGCGCCAGCAGAAGCAATCGGGAGGGTTCGGGAAACACCATATATTTT.

CDR3 DNA sequence: TGTGCAAGTCGCTCGTACAGGGCACGAGGAAACACCATATATTTT. Protein product: CASRSYRARGNTIYF. The V call is TRBV12-2, the J call TRBJ1-3; the DNA was not used to check the table's D call, TRBD1. TRBV12-2 is an annotated pseudogene. There are 15 residues in the CDR3.

The gene calls are TRBV4-1 and TRBJ2-7; 8 bases are a match to TRBD2. V gave up 1 base and J gave up 0 bases; unmatched junction bases: 11. Germline values: CDR1 MGHRA, CDR2 YSYEKL. This CDR3 has 18 residues. The CDR3 DNA follows: TGCGCCAGCAGCCAAGGGACTAGCTACATCTCCTCCTCCTACGAGCAGTACTTC. The encoded protein is CASSQGTSYISSSYEQYF.

This chain links TRBV7-6 with TRBJ2-1; 10 bases are a match to TRBD2. Trimming cost V 1 base and J 1 base; bases outside gene matches: 4. The CDR3 is made up of 17 amino acids. Germline CDR1 reads SGHVS; CDR2 reads FNYEAQ. The CDR3 nucleotides read TGTGCCAGCAGCTTAGAGCTAGCGGGGGAATCCTACAATGAGCAGTTCTTC. Its translation is CASSLELAGESYNEQFF.

The J gene is TRBJ1-1, the V gene TRBV4-1, with a weak D call TRBD1 (6 bases). The germline V gene encodes CDR1 MGHRA and CDR2 YSYEKL. V was cut by 1 base and J by 4 bases, with 16 bases left in between. The CDR3 is 16 residues long. CDR3 nucleotides: TGCGCCAGCAGCCAAGCGTCGGACAGCGGAGGCACTGAAGCTTTCTTT. The encoded protein is CASSQASDSGGTEAFF.

The V and J genes are TRBV5-1 and TRBJ1-6; D unclear. Germline CDR1 reads SGHRS; CDR2 reads YFSETQ. The V end was cut by 2 bases, the J end by 11 bases, with 20 bases between. The CDR3 consists of 16 residues. Written as DNA, the CDR3 is TGCGCCAGCAGCTTTTTCCCCGGGTCGGAAGGCGCACCCCTCCACTTT. Amino acid sequence: CASSFFPGSEGAPLHF.

This clone appeared a few times. The V and J genes are TRBV6-1 and TRBJ2-5; D remains unclear. The CDR3 covers 12 residues. Trimming stripped 6 bases from V and 1 base from J, with 6 bases between. Germline CDR1 and CDR2: MNHNS and SASEGT. CDR3 sequence reads: CASRQAQETQYF. The CDR3 region has the DNA TGTGCCAGCAGGCAGGCCCAAGAGACCCAGTACTTC.

The chain combines TRBV11-2 with TRBJ2-3, with 16 bases matching TRBD2. Losses at the gene ends were 5 bases for V and 2 bases for J; bases not matched to a gene: 10. From germline, CDR1 is SGHAT and CDR2 FQNNGV. The CDR3 is 19 residues long. The DNA for the CDR3 is TGTGCCAGCAGCCCTGGGACTAGCGGGGGGGCCATGCTCACAGATACGCAGTATTTT. This encodes CASSPGTSGGAMLTDTQYF.

The chain is built from TRBV2 and TRBJ2-7, with D possibly TRBD2 on 6 matching bases. The germline V gene encodes CDR1 SNHLY and CDR2 FYNNEI. This CDR3 is 13 amino acids long. V lost 8 bases and J lost 7, with 18 bases in between. CDR3 protein: CASGFGGPTEQYF. For the CDR3, the DNA is TGTGCCAGCGGCTTCGGAGGGCCTACTGAGCAGTACTTC.

Comments on this clone: The junction differs from germline at one of its ends, possibly a read error. This chain connects TRBV6-6 to TRBJ1-1, with D possibly being TRBD1 (5 bases). The CDR3 spans 12 residues. Germline V lookup: CDR1 MNHNY, CDR2 SVGAGI (reference sequence). The DNA for the CDR3 is TGTGCCAGCACTCCCATGGACACTAAAGCTTTCTTT. Protein product: CASTPMDTKAFF.

This chain joins TRBV12-5 and TRBJ1-1; D unresolved. Trimming took off 7 bases at V and 1 base at J, with 7 bases between the two ends. The germline CDR1 and CDR2 sequences are LGHNT and FRNRAP. This CDR3 is 12 amino acids long. The CDR3 is CASVQQNTEAFF. CDR3 sequence (DNA): TGTGCTAGTGTACAGCAGAACACTGAAGCTTTCTTT.

The chain uses TRBV28 and TRBJ1-1; 7 bases match TRBD1. Trimming removed 3 bases from V and 1 base from J; junction bases left unmatched: 5. Germline loops: CDR1 MDHEN, CDR2 SYDVKM. This CDR3 comprises 15 residues. As DNA, the CDR3 is TGTGCCAGCAGTTTCGGACAGGCCAGGAACACTGAAGCTTTCTTT. Its translation: CASSFGQARNTEAFF. The full variable domain, its missing parts supplied by reference TRBV28 and TRBJ1-1, is DVKVTQSSRYLVKRTGEKVFLECVQDMDHENMFWYRQDPGLGLRLIYFSYDVKMKEKGDIPEGYSVSREKKERFSLILESASTNQTSMYLCASSFGQARNTEAFFGQGTRLTVV.

The genes are TRBV6-6 and TRBJ2-2, with 8 bases aligning to TRBD2. With 3 bases clipped from V and 5 bases from J, the junction kept 5 bases outside the gene matches. This CDR3 region has 15 residues. Per the germline V gene, CDR1 is MNHNY and CDR2 is SVGAGI (reference sequence). The CDR3 DNA sequence: TGTGCCAGCAGTTATCGGGCGGGGGGAACCGGGGAGCTGTTTTTT. As protein: CASSYRAGGTGELFF.

The chain uses TRBV5-1 and TRBJ1-3; D might be TRBD1 (5 bases). Germline assignment: CDR1 SGHRS and CDR2 YFSETQ. V was trimmed by 1 base and J by 4 bases, leaving 9 bases between them. This CDR3 has 14 amino acids. The DNA of the CDR3 is TGCGCCAGCAGCTTGCAGGGCGGCGGAAACACCATATATTTT. The encoded protein is CASSLQGGGNTIYF.

The chain uses TRBV10-1 and TRBJ1-4, with D possibly matching TRBD1 (5 bases). Trimming took 6 bases from V and 2 from J, leaving 19 bases between them. The CDR3 totals 17 residues. Germline CDR1 is WNHNN and CDR2 is SYGVQD (reference sequence). CDR3 nucleotide sequence: TGCGCCAGCAGCCCGGGACTCAACCTGCGGACTAATGAAAAACTGTTTTTT. Amino acids: CASSPGLNLRTNEKLFF.

The rearrangement joins TRBV5-1 to TRBJ1-1, with D uncertain. Trimming stripped 4 bases from V and 1 base from J, with 8 bases between. The CDR3 consists of 13 residues. Germline CDR1 and CDR2: SGHRS and YFSETQ. DNA of the CDR3: TGCGCCAGCAGCCTCCGACAGAACACTGAAGCTTTCTTT. It is translated as CASSLRQNTEAFF.

The V gene is TRBV10-2, the J gene TRBJ2-1, with 8 bases matching TRBD2. Per the germline V gene, CDR1 is WSHSY and CDR2 is SAAADI. After removal of 3 bases from V and 8 bases from J, the junction contained 6 bases not matched to a gene. CDR3 size: 14 residues. The CDR3 loop is CASSDKRGLDEQFF. In nucleotides, the CDR3 is TGCGCCAGCAGTGACAAGCGGGGGTTGGATGAGCAGTTCTTC.

This clone was recorded a few times. V is TRBV9 and J is TRBJ1-2; D ambiguous. CDR3 size: 17 residues. Germline assignment: CDR1 SGDLS and CDR2 YYNGEE. Between the trimmed V and J ends, which lost 4 bases and 1 base, there was a span of 20 bases. CDR3 DNA: TGTGCCAGCAGCACCTCTCCCGGGAAGACCTTTAACTATGGCTACACCTTC. Encoded protein: CASSTSPGKTFNYGYTF.